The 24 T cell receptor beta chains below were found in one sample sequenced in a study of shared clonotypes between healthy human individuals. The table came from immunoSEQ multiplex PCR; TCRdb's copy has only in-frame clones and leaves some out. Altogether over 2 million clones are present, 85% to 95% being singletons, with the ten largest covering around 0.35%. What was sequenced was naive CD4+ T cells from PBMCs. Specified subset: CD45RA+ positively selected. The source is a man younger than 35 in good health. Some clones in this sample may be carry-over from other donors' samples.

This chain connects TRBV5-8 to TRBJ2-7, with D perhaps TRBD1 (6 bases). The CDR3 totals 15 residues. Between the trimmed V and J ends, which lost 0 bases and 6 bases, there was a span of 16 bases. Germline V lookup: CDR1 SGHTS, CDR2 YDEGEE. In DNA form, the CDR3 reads TGTGCCAGCAGCTTGGATCGACACAGGGCTTCCGAGCAGTACTTC. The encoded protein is CASSLDRHRASEQYF. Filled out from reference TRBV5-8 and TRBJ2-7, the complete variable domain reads EAGVTQSPTHLIKTRGQQATLRCSPISGHTSVYWYQQALGLGLQFLLWYDEGEERNRGNFPPRFSGRQFPNYSSELNVNALELEDSALYLCASSLDRHRASEQYFGPGTRLTVT.

The CDR3 nucleotides are TGTGCCAGTAGTATAGGGGGAGGCTACGAGCAGTACTTC. This codes for CASSIGGGYEQYF. The chain joins TRBV19 to TRBJ2-7; maybe TRBD2 (6 bases). The CDR3 has 13 amino acids. Germline-derived CDR1 and CDR2 are LNHDA and SQIVND (reference sequence). With 1 base removed from V and 3 bases from J, the gap between germline ends came to 7 bases.

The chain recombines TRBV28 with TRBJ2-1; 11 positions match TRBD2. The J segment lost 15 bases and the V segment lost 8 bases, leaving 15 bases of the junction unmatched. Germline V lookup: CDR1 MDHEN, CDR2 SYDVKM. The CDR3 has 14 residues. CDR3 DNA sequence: TGTGCCAGCGTGATGGCTCTAGCGGGAGGAGGGCTGTTCTTC. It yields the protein CASVMALAGGGLFF. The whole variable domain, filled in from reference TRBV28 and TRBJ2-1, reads DVKVTQSSRYLVKRTGEKVFLECVQDMDHENMFWYRQDPGLGLRLIYFSYDVKMKEKGDIPEGYSVSREKKERFSLILESASTNQTSMYLCASVMALAGGGLFFGPGTRLTVL.

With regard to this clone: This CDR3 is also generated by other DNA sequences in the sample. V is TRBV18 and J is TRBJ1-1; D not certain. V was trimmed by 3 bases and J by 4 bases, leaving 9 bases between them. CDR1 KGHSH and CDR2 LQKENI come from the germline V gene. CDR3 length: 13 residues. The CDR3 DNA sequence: TGTGCCAGCTCACCTAGGGCGGGCACTGAAGCTTTCTTT. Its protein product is CASSPRAGTEAFF.

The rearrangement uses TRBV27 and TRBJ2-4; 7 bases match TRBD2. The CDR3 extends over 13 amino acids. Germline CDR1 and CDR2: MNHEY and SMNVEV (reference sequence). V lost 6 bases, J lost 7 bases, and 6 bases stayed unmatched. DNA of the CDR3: TGTGCCAGCAGCCCGAGGGGAGGGAACATTCAGTACTTC. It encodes CASSPRGGNIQYF.

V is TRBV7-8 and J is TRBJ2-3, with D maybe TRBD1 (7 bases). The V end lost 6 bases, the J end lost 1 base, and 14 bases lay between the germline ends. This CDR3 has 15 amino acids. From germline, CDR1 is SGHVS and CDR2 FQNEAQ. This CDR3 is CASRAQGEGTDTQYF. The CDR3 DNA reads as TGTGCCAGCAGGGCTCAGGGGGAGGGCACAGATACGCAGTATTTT.

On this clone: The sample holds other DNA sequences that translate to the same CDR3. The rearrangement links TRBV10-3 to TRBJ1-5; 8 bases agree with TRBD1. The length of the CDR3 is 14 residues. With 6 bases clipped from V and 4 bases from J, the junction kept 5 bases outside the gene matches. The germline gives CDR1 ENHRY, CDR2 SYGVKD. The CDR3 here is CAIREGQDNQPQHF. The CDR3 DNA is TGTGCCATCAGGGAGGGACAGGATAATCAGCCCCAGCATTTT.

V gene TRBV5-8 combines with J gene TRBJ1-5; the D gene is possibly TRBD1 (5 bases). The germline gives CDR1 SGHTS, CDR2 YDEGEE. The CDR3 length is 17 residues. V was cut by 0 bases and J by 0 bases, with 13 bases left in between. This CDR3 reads CASSLGITGLSNQPQHF. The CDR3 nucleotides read TGTGCCAGCAGCTTGGGTATCACAGGCCTTAGCAATCAGCCCCAGCATTTT.

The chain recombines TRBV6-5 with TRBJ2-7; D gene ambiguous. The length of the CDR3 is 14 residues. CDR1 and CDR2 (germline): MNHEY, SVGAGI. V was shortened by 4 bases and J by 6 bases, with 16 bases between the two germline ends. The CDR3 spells CASSSWTPATEQYF. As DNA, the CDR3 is TGTGCCAGCAGTTCGTGGACCCCGGCCACCGAGCAGTACTTC.

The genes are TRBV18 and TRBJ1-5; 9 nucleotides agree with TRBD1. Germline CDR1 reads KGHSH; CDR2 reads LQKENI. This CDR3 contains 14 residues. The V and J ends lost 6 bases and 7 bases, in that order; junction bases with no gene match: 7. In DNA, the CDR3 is TGTGCCAGCTCTCAGGGACAGGGCCCCCAGCCCCAGCATTTT. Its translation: CASSQGQGPQPQHF.

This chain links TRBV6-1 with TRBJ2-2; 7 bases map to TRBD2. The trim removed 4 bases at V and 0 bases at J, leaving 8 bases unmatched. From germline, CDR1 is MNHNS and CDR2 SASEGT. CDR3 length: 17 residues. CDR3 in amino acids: CASSGGGPFANTGELFF. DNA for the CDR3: TGTGCCAGCAGTGGGGGAGGGCCGTTCGCGAACACCGGGGAGCTGTTTTTT.

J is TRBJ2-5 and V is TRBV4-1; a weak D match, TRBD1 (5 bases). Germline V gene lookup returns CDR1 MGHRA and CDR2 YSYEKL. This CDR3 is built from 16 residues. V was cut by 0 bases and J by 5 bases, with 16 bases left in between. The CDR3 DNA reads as TGCGCCAGCAGCCAAGAGGGCCAGGGTTGGAAGGAGACCCAGTACTTC. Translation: CASSQEGQGWKETQYF.

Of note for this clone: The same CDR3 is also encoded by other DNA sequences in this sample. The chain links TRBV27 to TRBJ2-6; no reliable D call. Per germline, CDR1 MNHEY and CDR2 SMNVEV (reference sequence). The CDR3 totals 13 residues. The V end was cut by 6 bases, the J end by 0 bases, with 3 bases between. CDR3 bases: TGTGCCAGCAGAACCTCTGGGGCCAACGTCCTGACTTTC. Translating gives CASRTSGANVLTF.

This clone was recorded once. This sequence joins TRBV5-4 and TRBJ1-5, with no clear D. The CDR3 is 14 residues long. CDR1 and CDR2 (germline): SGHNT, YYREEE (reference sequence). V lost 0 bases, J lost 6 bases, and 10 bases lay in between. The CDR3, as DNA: TGTGCCAGCAGCTTGGCGGGAGTCGGTCAGCCCCAGCATTTT. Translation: CASSLAGVGQPQHF.

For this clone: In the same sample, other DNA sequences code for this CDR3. Here the CDR3 DNA reads TGTGCCAGTAGTATCCTGGCTGGAGAGCAGTACTTC. This sequence encodes CASSILAGEQYF. The chain links TRBV19 to TRBJ2-7; D not resolved. The CDR3 loop spans 12 amino acids. Germline CDR1 and CDR2: LNHDA and SQIVND (reference sequence). The V end was cut by 3 bases, the J end by 7 bases, with 10 bases between. Filled out from reference TRBV19 and TRBJ2-7, the complete variable domain reads DGGITQSPKYLFRKEGQNVTLSCEQNLNHDAMYWYRQDPGQGLRLIYYSQIVNDFQKGDIAEGYSVSREKKESFPLTVTSAQKNPTAFYLCASSILAGEQYFGPGTRLTVT.

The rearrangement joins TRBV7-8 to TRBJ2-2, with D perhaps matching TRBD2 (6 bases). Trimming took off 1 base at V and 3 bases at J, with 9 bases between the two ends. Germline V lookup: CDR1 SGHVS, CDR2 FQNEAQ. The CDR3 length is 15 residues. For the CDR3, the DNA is TGTGCCAGCAGCTTAGTTTGGGGGGACACCGGGGAGCTGTTTTTT. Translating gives CASSLVWGDTGELFF. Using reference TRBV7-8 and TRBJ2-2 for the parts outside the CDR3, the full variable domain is GAGVSQSPRYKVAKRGQDVALRCDPISGHVSLFWYQQALGQGPEFLTYFQNEAQLDKSGLPSDRFFAERPEGSVSTLKIQRTQQEDSAVYLCASSLVWGDTGELFFGEGSRLTVL.

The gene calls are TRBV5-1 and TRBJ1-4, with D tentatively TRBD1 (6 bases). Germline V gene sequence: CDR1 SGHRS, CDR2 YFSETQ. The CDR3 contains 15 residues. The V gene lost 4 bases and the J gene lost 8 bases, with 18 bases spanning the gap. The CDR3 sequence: CASSGTGTQGEKLFF. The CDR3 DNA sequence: TGCGCCAGCAGCGGGACCGGGACCCAGGGGGAAAAACTGTTTTTT.

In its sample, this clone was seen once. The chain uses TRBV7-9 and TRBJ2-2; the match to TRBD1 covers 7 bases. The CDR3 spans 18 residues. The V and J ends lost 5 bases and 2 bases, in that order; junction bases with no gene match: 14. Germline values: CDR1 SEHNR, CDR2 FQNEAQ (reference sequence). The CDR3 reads CASSPRTGGRLNTGELFF. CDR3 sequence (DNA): TGTGCCAGCAGCCCCCGGACAGGTGGTAGATTAAACACCGGGGAGCTGTTTTTT. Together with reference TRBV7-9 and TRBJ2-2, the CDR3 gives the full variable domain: DTGVSQNPRHKITKRGQNVTFRCDPISEHNRLYWYRQTLGQGPEFLTYFQNEAQLEKSRLLSDRFSAERPKGSFSTLEIQRTEQGDSAMYLCASSPRTGGRLNTGELFFGEGSRLTVL.

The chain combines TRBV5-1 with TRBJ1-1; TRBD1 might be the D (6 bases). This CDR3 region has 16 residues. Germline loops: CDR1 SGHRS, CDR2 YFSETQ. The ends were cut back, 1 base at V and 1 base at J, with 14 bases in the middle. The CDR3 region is CASSLSPTGSNTEAFF. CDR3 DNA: TGCGCCAGCAGCTTGTCCCCGACAGGCTCGAACACTGAAGCTTTCTTT.

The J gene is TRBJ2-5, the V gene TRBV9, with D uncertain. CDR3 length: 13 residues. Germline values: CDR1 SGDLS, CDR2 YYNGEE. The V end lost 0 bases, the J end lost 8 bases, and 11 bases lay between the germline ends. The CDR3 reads CASSVGGEVTQYF. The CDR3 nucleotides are TGTGCCAGCAGCGTAGGGGGTGAGGTCACCCAGTACTTC.

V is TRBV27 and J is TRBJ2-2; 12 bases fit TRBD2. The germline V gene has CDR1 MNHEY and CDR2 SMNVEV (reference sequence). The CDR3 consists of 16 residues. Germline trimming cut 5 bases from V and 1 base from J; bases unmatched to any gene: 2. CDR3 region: CASSKLAGGNTGELFF. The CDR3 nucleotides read TGTGCCAGCAGTAAACTAGCGGGAGGGAACACCGGGGAGCTGTTTTTT.

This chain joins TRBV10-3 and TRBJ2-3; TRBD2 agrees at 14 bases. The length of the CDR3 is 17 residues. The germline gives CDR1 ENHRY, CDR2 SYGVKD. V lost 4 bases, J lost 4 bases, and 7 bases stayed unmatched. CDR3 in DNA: TGTGCCATCAGTGGGGATCGACTAGCGGGAGGGCCAGATACGCAGTATTTT. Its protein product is CAISGDRLAGGPDTQYF.

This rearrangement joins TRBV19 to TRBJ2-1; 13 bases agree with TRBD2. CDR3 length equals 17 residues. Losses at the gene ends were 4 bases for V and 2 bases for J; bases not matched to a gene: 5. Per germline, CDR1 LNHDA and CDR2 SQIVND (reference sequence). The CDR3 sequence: CASSTSGTSGAYNEQFF. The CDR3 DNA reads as TGTGCCAGTAGTACCTCCGGGACTAGCGGGGCCTACAATGAGCAGTTCTTC.

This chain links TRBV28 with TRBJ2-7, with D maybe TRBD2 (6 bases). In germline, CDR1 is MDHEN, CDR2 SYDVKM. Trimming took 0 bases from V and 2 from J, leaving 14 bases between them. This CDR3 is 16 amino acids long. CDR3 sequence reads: CASSLWGGTPAYEQYF. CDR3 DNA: TGTGCCAGCAGTTTATGGGGGGGAACCCCTGCCTACGAGCAGTACTTC.